This T cell receptor (beta chain) is drawn from a study of Ad26.COV2.S vaccination and SARS-CoV-2 variants. Study-wide findings and caveats: In vaccinated individuals, spike-specific CD8+ and CD4+ T cell responses reportedly displayed substantial breadth.

The treatment denotes: about 20 received Ad26.COV2.S at low or high dose, single or two shots; 5 received placebo; per-sample allocation not given. The investigators took samples on day 63 after the first vaccine or placebo injection. With regard to this clone: The antigen is undetermined.

J was trimmed by 10 bases and V by 2 bases; bases with no gene match: 19. The CDR3 runs 18 residues. Germline V CDR1 and CDR2: GTSNPN, SVGIG (reference sequence). The repertoire was sequenced with immunoSEQ multiplex PCR; TCRdb's copy has only in-frame clones and lacks some. The sample has more than 300,000 clones; approximately 86% are singletons. This TCR was sampled from a person aged 18-65 years who received the Ad26.COV2.S COVID-19 vaccine or a placebo. Here the sequenced sample was peripheral blood, taken in a trial of Ad26.COV2.S vaccine versus placebo. The J gene is TRBJ2-3, the V gene TRBV30; 12 positions agree with TRBD2. CDR3 in amino acids: CAWSSTGGRLAGGKAQYF. CDR3 nucleotide sequence: TGTGCCTGGAGTTCAACAGGGGGCCGGCTAGCGGGAGGGAAGGCGCAGTATTTT.